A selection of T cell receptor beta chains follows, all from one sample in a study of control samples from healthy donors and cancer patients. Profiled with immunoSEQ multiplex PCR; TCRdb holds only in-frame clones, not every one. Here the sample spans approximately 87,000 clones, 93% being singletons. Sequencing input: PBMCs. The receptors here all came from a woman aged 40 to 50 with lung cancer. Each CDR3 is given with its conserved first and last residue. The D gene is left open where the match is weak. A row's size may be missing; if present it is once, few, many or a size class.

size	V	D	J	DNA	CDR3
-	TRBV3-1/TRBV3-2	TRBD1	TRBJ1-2	TGTGCCAGCAGCCAAGACAGGGGGCTAGGCTACACCTTC	CASSQDRGLGYTF
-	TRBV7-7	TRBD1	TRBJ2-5	TGTGCTAGCAGCCGTGACAGGGCCCAAGAGACCCAGTACTTC	CASSRDRAQETQYF
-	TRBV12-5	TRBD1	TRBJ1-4	TGTGCTAGTGGCTCCGGGACAGGGCCCCGTAATGAAAAACTGTTTTTT	CASGSGTGPRNEKLFF
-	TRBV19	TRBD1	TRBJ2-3	TGTGCCAGTGGGCCAGGGGGCTCAGATACGCAGTATTTT	CASGPGGSDTQYF
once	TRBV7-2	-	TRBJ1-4	TGTGCCAGCAGCTTATGGCCCGGGGAAAAACTGTTTTTT	CASSLWPGEKLFF
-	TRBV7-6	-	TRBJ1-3	TGTGCCAGCAGCTTTCTGTACAGATCAGGGAGCTCTGGAAACACCATATATTTT	CASSFLYRSGSSGNTIYF
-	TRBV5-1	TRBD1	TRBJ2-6	TGCGCCAGCAGCTCCGGGACAGGGGGTCCCTCTGGGGCCAACGTCCTGACTTTC	CASSSGTGGPSGANVLTF
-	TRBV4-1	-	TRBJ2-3	TGCGCCAGCAGCCACGAGACCGGAGGGGGAACGGCTACGCAGTATTTT	CASSHETGGGTATQYF
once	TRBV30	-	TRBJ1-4	TGTGCCTGGCGGCGGGGGTGGGCTAATGAAAAACTGTTTTTT	CAWRRGWANEKLFF
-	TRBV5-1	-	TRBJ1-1	TGCGCCAGCAGCTTGGAGGGTGCTGAAGCTTTCTTT	CASSLEGAEAFF
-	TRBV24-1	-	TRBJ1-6	TGTGCCACCAGTGACGGCTCCTATAATTCACCCCTCCACTTT	CATSDGSYNSPLHF
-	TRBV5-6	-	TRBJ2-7	TGTGCCAGCAGCTCCTCTCGTAGGACAGTCTACGAGCAGTACTTC	CASSSSRRTVYEQYF
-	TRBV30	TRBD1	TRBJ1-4	TGTGCCTGGACGGGACAGATAAATGAAAAACTGTTTTTT	CAWTGQINEKLFF
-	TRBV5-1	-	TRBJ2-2	TGCGCCAGCAGCTTGGGGGCCCGCGACACCGGGGAGCTGTTTTTT	CASSLGARDTGELFF
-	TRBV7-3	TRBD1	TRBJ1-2	TGTGCCAGCAGCACCGGGACAGGTTCCATCTATGGCTACACCTTC	CASSTGTGSIYGYTF
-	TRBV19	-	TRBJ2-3	TGTGCCAGTAGTCACGCAGGGGCCCCTTTGGTTCATTACACAGATACGCAGTATTTT	CASSHAGAPLVHYTDTQYF
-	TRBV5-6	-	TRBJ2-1	TGTGCCAGCAGTTTGAGGGGGGGAGCGCAGTTCTTC	CASSLRGGAQFF
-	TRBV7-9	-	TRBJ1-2	TGTGCCAGCAGCTTACAGGGGCGCGCTGACGGCTACACCTTC	CASSLQGRADGYTF
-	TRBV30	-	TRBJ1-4	TGTGCCTGGAAATCAGGGAAGGGTGAAAAACTGTTTTTT	CAWKSGKGEKLFF
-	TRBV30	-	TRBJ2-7	TGTGCCTGGCTCTCACCCCGGATAGGGGCTTTCTCCTACGAGCAGTACTTC	CAWLSPRIGAFSYEQYF
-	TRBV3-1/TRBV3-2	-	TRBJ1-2	TGTGCCAGCAGCCAAGGTGGGGGAGCCGGGTCTGGCTACACCTTC	CASSQGGGAGSGYTF
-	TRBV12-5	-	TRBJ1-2	TGTGCTAGGGGTTGCGGACCGGGGGGACAAGGGCGGGGCTACACCTTC	CARGCGPGGQGRGYTF
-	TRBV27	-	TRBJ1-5	TGTGCCAGCAGTTTGTCGAGGGAGCATCAGCCCCAGCATTTT	CASSLSREHQPQHF
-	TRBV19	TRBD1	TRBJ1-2	TGTGCCAGTAGTATAGATCAAGGGACAGGGGCCTATGGCTACACCTTC	CASSIDQGTGAYGYTF
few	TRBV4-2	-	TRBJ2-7	TGTGCCAGCAGCCAAGACTGGTACGAGCAGTACTTC	CASSQDWYEQYF
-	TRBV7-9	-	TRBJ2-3	TGTGCCAGCGGATCTGGGACGGTGAGCACAGATACGCAGTATTTT	CASGSGTVSTDTQYF
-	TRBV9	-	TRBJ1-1	TGTGCCAGCAGCGTAGGCGGGGTGAATGAAGCTTTCTTT	CASSVGGVNEAFF
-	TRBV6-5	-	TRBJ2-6	TGTGCCAGCAGCCGGACACGAACCGGGGCCAACGTCCTGACTTTC	CASSRTRTGANVLTF
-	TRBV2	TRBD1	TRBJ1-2	TGTGCCAGCAGTGAATATATACAGGGGGCTATTGGTGACTATGGCTACACCTTC	CASSEYIQGAIGDYGYTF
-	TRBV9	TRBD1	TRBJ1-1	TGTGCCAGCAGCGGAAAACAGGGGGCGAACACTGAAGCTTTCTTT	CASSGKQGANTEAFF
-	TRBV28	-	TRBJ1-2	TGTGCCAGCAGCGCTATCGGGACACTCTATGGCTACACCTTC	CASSAIGTLYGYTF
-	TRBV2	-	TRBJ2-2	TGTGCCAGCATGGAGGCTACGAACACCGGGGAGCTGTTTTTT	CASMEATNTGELFF
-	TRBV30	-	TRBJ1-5	TGTGCCTGGGACCTTACAGGTAAACAGGGAGGAATGGTTGGCAATCAGCCCCAGCATTTT	CAWDLTGKQGGMVGNQPQHF
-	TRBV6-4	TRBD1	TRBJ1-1	TGTGCCAGCAGTGACTCCGGGAGGGGGCTAATTACTGAAGCTTTCTTT	CASSDSGRGLITEAFF
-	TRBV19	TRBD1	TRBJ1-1	TGTGCCAGTAGTAGCAGGGGGCTGAACACTGAAGCTTTCTTT	CASSSRGLNTEAFF
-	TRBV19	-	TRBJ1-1	TGTGCCAGTAGTATTGGGAACACTGAAGCTTTCTTT	CASSIGNTEAFF
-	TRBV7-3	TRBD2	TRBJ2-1	TGTGCCAGCAGCGACTCTAGCGGGGGGTACAATGAGCAGTTCTTC	CASSDSSGGYNEQFF
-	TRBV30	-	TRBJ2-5	TGTGCCTGGAGCGGTGGGACCCAAGAGACCCAGTACTTC	CAWSGGTQETQYF
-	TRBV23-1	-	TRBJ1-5	TGCGCCAGCAGTAAACAGGGTATGCGCAATCAGCCCCAGCATTTT	CASSKQGMRNQPQHF
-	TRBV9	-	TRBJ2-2	TGTGCCAGCAACAAAAGGGACACCGGGGAGCTGTTTTTT	CASNKRDTGELFF
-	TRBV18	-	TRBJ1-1	TGTGCCAGCTCACCCAGGGCGGAGAACACTGAAGCTTTCTTT	CASSPRAENTEAFF
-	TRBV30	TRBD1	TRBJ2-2	TGTGCCTGGAGTGTACGGGGGACAGGGGGGACCGGGGAGCTGTTTTTT	CAWSVRGTGGTGELFF
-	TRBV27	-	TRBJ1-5	TGTGCCAGCAGTTGGGGGGTGGGTGGCAATCAGCCCCAGCATTTT	CASSWGVGGNQPQHF
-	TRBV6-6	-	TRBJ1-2	TGTGCCAGCAGTCGCCCCAGGGTCACTAACTATGGCTACACCTTC	CASSRPRVTNYGYTF
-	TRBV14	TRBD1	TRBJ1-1	TGTGCCAGCAGCCAAGACATCTTTACCGGGACAGGGAGCACTGAAGCTTTCTTT	CASSQDIFTGTGSTEAFF
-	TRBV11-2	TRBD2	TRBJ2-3	TGTGCCAGCAGCATAAGGACTAGCGGGAGAACGAGCACAGATACGCAGTATTTT	CASSIRTSGRTSTDTQYF
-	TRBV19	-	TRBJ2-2	TGTGCCAGTAGCGGACTACTCTCGACCGGGGAGCTGTTTTTT	CASSGLLSTGELFF
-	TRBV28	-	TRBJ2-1	TGTGCCAGCAGCCTCCAAGGGCCGTCCTACAATGAGCAGTTCTTC	CASSLQGPSYNEQFF
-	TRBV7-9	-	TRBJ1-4	TGTGCCAGCAGCTTAGATTTTCGGCACGTGGGTGGTGAAAAACTGTTTTTT	CASSLDFRHVGGEKLFF
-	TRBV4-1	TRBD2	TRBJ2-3	TGCGCCAGCAGCCAAGATCGACTAGCGGGGGGGCAGGATACGCAGTATTTT	CASSQDRLAGGQDTQYF
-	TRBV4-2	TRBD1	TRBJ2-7	TGTGCCAGCAGCCAAGATCGTTCCGGAAGGACAGGCCGAGAGCAGTACTTC	CASSQDRSGRTGREQYF
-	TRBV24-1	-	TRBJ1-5	TGTGCCACCAGTGACTCAGGACGGGGCTCAGGTCAGCCCCAGCATTTT	CATSDSGRGSGQPQHF
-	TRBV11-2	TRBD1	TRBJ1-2	TGTGCCAGCAGCACACAGCCTGGGACAGGACCTAACTATGGCTACACCTTC	CASSTQPGTGPNYGYTF